These 26 T cell receptor beta chains originate from one sample sequenced in a study of blood T cell repertoires in COVID-19. Measured with immunoSEQ multiplex PCR; TCRdb has only the in-frame clones, and not every one. The table includes 150,000 to 200,000 clones, 86% detected once. The sequenced sample consisted of peripheral blood. These receptors were taken from a woman older than 75 in a cohort sampled during active or convalescent COVID-19.

The rearrangement joins TRBV2 to TRBJ1-2; 7 nucleotides line up with TRBD1. Trimming at V came to 6 bases and at J to 7 bases, leaving 8 bases not matched to a gene. This CDR3 region has 13 residues. The germline V gene encodes CDR1 SNHLY and CDR2 FYNNEI. CDR3 sequence (DNA): TGTGCCAGCAGGACAGGGTCGTGGGCTGGCTACACCTTC. Its translation is CASRTGSWAGYTF.

The chain is built from TRBV5-1 and TRBJ1-6; D remains ambiguous. Looked up from germline, CDR1 is SGHRS and CDR2 is YFSETQ. Trimming pared 4 bases from V and 7 bases from J, leaving 12 bases between. The CDR3 consists of 14 residues. This CDR3 reads CASSPQGENSPLHF. The CDR3 region has the DNA TGCGCCAGCAGCCCCCAAGGAGAGAATTCACCCCTCCACTTT.

The chain employs TRBV24-1 and TRBJ2-1, with 11 bases aligning to TRBD1. The CDR3 covers 16 residues. Germline CDR1 is KGHDR and CDR2 is SFDVKD. V dropped 4 bases and J dropped 6; count of bases not matched to a gene: 7. CDR3 DNA: TGTGCCACCAGTGACCCGGACAGGGGGCAAGGCAATGAGCAGTTCTTC. This encodes CATSDPDRGQGNEQFF.

In its sample, this clone was seen many times. The chain joins TRBV30 to TRBJ2-2; 7 positions agree with TRBD1. Germline-derived CDR1 and CDR2 are GTSNPN and SVGIG (reference sequence). The CDR3 is 14 amino acids. V lost 2 bases and J lost 1; bases outside the gene matches: 1. CDR3 nucleotides: TGTGCCTGGAGTTCAGGGGGGAACACCGGGGAGCTGTTTTTT. As protein: CAWSSGGNTGELFF.

The chain recombines TRBV6-2 or TRBV6-3 with TRBJ1-1; D is possibly TRBD1 (5 bases). The V end lost 2 bases, the J end lost 1 base, and 20 bases lay between the germline ends. CDR3 length: 18 residues. Per germline, CDR1 MNHEY and CDR2 SVGEGT. CDR3 residues: CASSYPIPPEQGNTEAFF. The DNA for the CDR3 is TGTGCCAGCAGTTACCCGATACCCCCCGAGCAGGGGAACACTGAAGCTTTCTTT.

V is TRBV5-1 and J is TRBJ2-7; 7 nucleotides align to TRBD1. This CDR3 has 13 residues. Germline values: CDR1 SGHRS, CDR2 YFSETQ. Trimming cost V 3 bases and J 3 bases; bases outside gene matches: 3. The CDR3 spells CASSWDRIYEQYF. The CDR3 bases are TGCGCCAGCAGCTGGGACAGAATCTACGAGCAGTACTTC.

The chain carries TRBV4-1 and TRBJ2-2; D call uncertain. V lost 1 base, J lost 0 bases, and 12 bases lay in between. This CDR3 comprises 17 residues. The germline V gene encodes CDR1 MGHRA and CDR2 YSYEKL. The CDR3 sequence is CASSQARLYANTGELFF. The CDR3 DNA is TGCGCCAGCAGCCAAGCTAGACTGTACGCGAACACCGGGGAGCTGTTTTTT.

The CDR3 protein is CASSSLSGRAFF. The CDR3, as DNA: TGTGCCAGCAGTTCACTTAGCGGGAGAGCGTTCTTC. V and J are TRBV3-1 (or the pseudogene TRBV3-2) and TRBJ2-1, with 9 nucleotides matching TRBD2. Germline V gene sequence: CDR1 LGHDT, CDR2 YNNKEL (reference sequence). The junction had 9 bases not matched to a gene; V was cut back by 6 bases and J by 15 bases. The CDR3 contains 12 residues.

The gene calls are TRBV14 and TRBJ1-2; TRBD1 is a possible D gene (5 bases). V gave up 0 bases and J gave up 5 bases, with 19 bases separating them. The germline V gene has CDR1 SGHDN and CDR2 FVKESK. The CDR3 spans 17 residues. This chain's CDR3 is CASSQDQRGYGFYGYTF. DNA for the CDR3: TGTGCCAGCAGCCAAGATCAGCGGGGGTATGGTTTTTATGGCTACACCTTC.

This clone appeared a single time. The rearrangement joins TRBV6-2 or TRBV6-3 to TRBJ1-5; D remains unclear. V was pared by 5 bases and J by 3 bases, with 17 bases between. CDR1 and CDR2 (germline): MNHEY, SVGEGT. The CDR3 is 16 residues long. In DNA form, the CDR3 reads TGTGCCAGCAGTATACGCCTCACAGTGGACAATCAGCCCCAGCATTTT. It yields the protein CASSIRLTVDNQPQHF.

V gene TRBV27 combines with J gene TRBJ2-4; TRBD2 agrees at 13 bases. The germline V gene encodes CDR1 MNHEY and CDR2 SMNVEV (reference sequence). The CDR3 consists of 21 residues. The V segment lost 8 bases and the J segment 0 bases; nucleotides outside the gene matches: 19. In DNA form, the CDR3 reads TGTGCCAGCGGAAACGCCTTGCCGGGACTAGCGGGGTTTCTAGCCAAAAACATTCAGTACTTC. Encoded protein: CASGNALPGLAGFLAKNIQYF.

The chain uses TRBV20-1 and TRBJ2-5; tentative D call: TRBD1 (5 bases). With 3 bases removed from V and 5 bases from J, the gap between germline ends came to 10 bases. The CDR3 contains 12 residues. The germline V gene encodes CDR1 DFQATT and CDR2 SNEGSKA (reference sequence). CDR3 sequence: CSASWGYETQYF. CDR3 in DNA: TGCAGTGCTAGTTGGGGCTACGAGACCCAGTACTTC.

As regards this clone: In the same sample, other DNA sequences code for this CDR3. The chain is built from TRBV5-1 and TRBJ2-1; 10 positions agree with TRBD1. The V and J ends lost 2 bases and 4 bases, in that order; junction bases with no gene match: 3. CDR3 length: 15 amino acids. Germline V gives CDR1 SGHRS, CDR2 YFSETQ. This CDR3 is CASSFRDRGYNEQFF. The CDR3 coding sequence is TGCGCCAGCAGCTTCCGGGACAGGGGTTACAATGAGCAGTTCTTC.

The V call is TRBV5-1, the J call TRBJ1-2; 9 nucleotides line up with TRBD1. Trimming removed 4 bases from V and 8 bases from J; junction bases left unmatched: 12. The CDR3 loop spans 15 amino acids. From germline, CDR1 is SGHRS and CDR2 YFSETQ. The CDR3 region has the DNA TGCGCCAGCAGCCCCAGGACAGGGGAAGCACGGGGCTACACCTTC. Translation gives CASSPRTGEARGYTF.

V is TRBV9 and J is TRBJ2-1, with 12 bases lining up with TRBD2. Per germline, CDR1 SGDLS and CDR2 YYNGEE. V gave up 5 bases and J gave up 6 bases; unmatched junction bases: 6. The CDR3 length is 15 residues. Here the CDR3 reads CASSETSGSSNEQFF. CDR3 nucleotides: TGTGCCAGCAGTGAGACTAGCGGGAGTTCCAATGAGCAGTTCTTC.

V is TRBV7-9 and J is TRBJ2-5; 12 nucleotides agree with TRBD2. This CDR3 has 18 amino acids. Trimming removed 5 bases from V and 3 bases from J; junction bases left unmatched: 13. From germline, CDR1 is SEHNR and CDR2 FQNEAQ (reference sequence). CDR3 sequence (DNA): TGTGCCAGCAGCCTAGGACTAGCGGGAATGAACCAAAAAGAGACCCAGTACTTC. Its translation is CASSLGLAGMNQKETQYF. The whole variable domain, filled in from reference TRBV7-9 and TRBJ2-5, reads DTGVSQNPRHKITKRGQNVTFRCDPISEHNRLYWYRQTLGQGPEFLTYFQNEAQLEKSRLLSDRFSAERPKGSFSTLEIQRTEQGDSAMYLCASSLGLAGMNQKETQYFGPGTRLLVL.

The J gene is TRBJ1-3, the V gene TRBV7-7; 7 nucleotides align to TRBD1. J lost 0 bases, V lost 5 bases, and 10 bases had no gene match. Germline V gene lookup returns CDR1 SSHAT and CDR2 FNYEAQ (reference sequence). CDR3 length: 17 residues. This chain's CDR3 is CASSPYTGEYSGNTIYF. Here the CDR3 DNA reads TGTGCCAGCAGCCCGTACACAGGGGAGTACTCTGGAAACACCATATATTTT.

The chain combines TRBV12-5 with TRBJ2-4; tentatively, D is TRBD2 (6 bases). There are 20 residues in the CDR3. V lost 0 bases and J 2 bases, leaving 23 bases between the germline ends. Per germline, CDR1 LGHNT and CDR2 FRNRAP. CDR3 DNA: TGTGCTAGTGGTTTGGTGCCTCCTGCCCGGCGCGGGACGCCCAAAAACATTCAGTACTTC. Translated: CASGLVPPARRGTPKNIQYF.

This clone has just one count. The chain joins TRBV28 to TRBJ1-6; D is possibly TRBD1 (5 bases). The CDR3 consists of 15 residues. The V and J ends lost 8 bases and 9 bases respectively, with 20 bases between them. The germline CDR1 and CDR2 sequences are MDHEN and SYDVKM. CDR3 DNA: TGTGCCAGCGGAACCGGGAGCAGGGTCGGTTCACCCCTCCACTTT. Translating it yields CASGTGSRVGSPLHF.

This clone was counted between two and nine times. This chain joins TRBV7-9 and TRBJ2-7, with D perhaps TRBD2 (5 bases). Germline V gene data show CDR1 as SEHNR and CDR2 as FQNEAQ (reference sequence). The CDR3 consists of 13 residues. V was shortened by 3 bases and J by 3 bases, with 9 bases between the two germline ends. The CDR3 sequence: CASSFSEFYEQYV. The CDR3 DNA reads TGTGCCAGCAGCTTTAGCGAATTCTACGAGCAGTACGTC.

Here the CDR3 DNA reads TGTGCCATCAATTTGGAGGGGGCGCTGGGGAACACTGAAGCTTTCTTT. Amino acid sequence: CAINLEGALGNTEAFF. The V gene is TRBV10-3, the J gene TRBJ1-1, with 7 nucleotides matching TRBD1. Trimming removed 7 bases from V and 1 base from J; junction bases left unmatched: 12. The CDR3 is 16 residues long. CDR1 is ENHRY, CDR2 SYGVKD, per germline.

This rearrangement joins TRBV30 to TRBJ1-3; 9 positions match TRBD1. CDR1 and CDR2 (germline): GTSNPN, SVGIG (reference sequence). There are 15 residues in the CDR3. Unmatched junction bases numbered 10, after V lost 7 bases and J lost 3 bases. The CDR3 nucleotides are TGTGCCTTAACCCGGGACAGGGTTGTTGGAAACACCATATATTTT. It encodes CALTRDRVVGNTIYF.

The chain couples TRBV5-1 to TRBJ1-2; D might be TRBD1 (6 bases). V lost 0 bases and J 7 bases, leaving 19 bases between the germline ends. This CDR3 has 16 residues. CDR1 and CDR2 from the germline V gene are SGHRS and YFSETQ. The CDR3 is CASSLGSGTPFGGYTF. CDR3 DNA sequence: TGCGCCAGCAGCTTGGGTTCCGGGACACCATTTGGTGGCTACACCTTC.

The chain combines TRBV6-5 with TRBJ2-7, with D possibly being TRBD2 (5 bases). CDR3 length equals 15 residues. V gave up 0 bases and J gave up 7 bases, with 16 bases separating them. CDR1 and CDR2 (germline): MNHEY, SVGAGI. DNA for the CDR3: TGTGCCAGCAGTTACTCGAACCCCCGTTCGGGGGAGCAGTACTTC. Protein sequence: CASSYSNPRSGEQYF.

The table lists this clone with a few counts. The chain combines TRBV11-3 with TRBJ2-4, with D possibly being TRBD1 (5 bases). The germline V gene has CDR1 SGHNT and CDR2 YENEEA. V dropped 4 bases and J dropped 13 bases, with 14 bases sitting between them. The CDR3 sequence is 12 residues long. The CDR3 region has the DNA TGTGCCAGCAGCTCTTATACACAGGACCAGTACTTC. Its protein product is CASSSYTQDQYF.

This clone was seen a single time. V is TRBV29-1 and J is TRBJ2-1; 8 bases fit TRBD1. Germline values: CDR1 SQVTM, CDR2 ANQGSEA. This CDR3 has 12 amino acids. J gave up 10 bases and V 6 bases, and 8 bases lay outside the gene matches. The CDR3 here is CSVARQGREQFF. The CDR3 DNA reads as TGCAGCGTGGCTAGACAGGGGCGGGAGCAGTTCTTC.